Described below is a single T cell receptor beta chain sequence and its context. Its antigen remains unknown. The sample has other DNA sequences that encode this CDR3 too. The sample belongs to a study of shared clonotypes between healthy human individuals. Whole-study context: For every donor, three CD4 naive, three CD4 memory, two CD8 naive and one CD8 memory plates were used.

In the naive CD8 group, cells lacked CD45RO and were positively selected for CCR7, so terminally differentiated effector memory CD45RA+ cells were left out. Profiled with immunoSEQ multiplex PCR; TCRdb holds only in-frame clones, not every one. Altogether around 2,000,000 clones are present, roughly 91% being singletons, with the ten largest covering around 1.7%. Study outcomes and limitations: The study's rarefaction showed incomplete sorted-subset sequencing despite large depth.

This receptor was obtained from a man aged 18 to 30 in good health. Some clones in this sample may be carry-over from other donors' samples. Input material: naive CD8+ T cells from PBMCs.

The DNA of the CDR3 is TGTGCCAGCAGTCTAGCGGGAACTTACAATGAGCAGTTCTTC. It encodes CASSLAGTYNEQFF. This chain links TRBV27 with TRBJ2-1, with 9 bases lining up with TRBD2. The ends lost 5 bases at V and 4 bases at J; junction bases unmatched: 3. CDR3 length: 14 amino acids. Germline V gene lookup returns CDR1 MNHEY and CDR2 SMNVEV (reference sequence).